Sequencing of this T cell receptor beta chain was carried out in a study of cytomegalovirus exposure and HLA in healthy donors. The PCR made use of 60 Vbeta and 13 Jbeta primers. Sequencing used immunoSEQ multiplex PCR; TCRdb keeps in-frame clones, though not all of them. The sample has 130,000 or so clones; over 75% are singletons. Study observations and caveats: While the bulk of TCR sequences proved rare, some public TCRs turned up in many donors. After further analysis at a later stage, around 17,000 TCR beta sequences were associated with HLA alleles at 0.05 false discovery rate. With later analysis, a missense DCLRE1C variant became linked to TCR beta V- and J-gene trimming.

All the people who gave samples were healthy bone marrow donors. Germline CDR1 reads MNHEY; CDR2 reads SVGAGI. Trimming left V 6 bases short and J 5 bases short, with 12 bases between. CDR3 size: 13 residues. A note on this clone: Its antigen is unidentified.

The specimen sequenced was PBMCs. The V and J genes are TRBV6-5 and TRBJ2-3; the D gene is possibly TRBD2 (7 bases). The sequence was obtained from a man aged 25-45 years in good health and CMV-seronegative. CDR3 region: CASSWRGGDTQYF. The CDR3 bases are TGTGCCAGCAGCTGGAGGGGGGGAGATACGCAGTATTTT.